A single sample gave rise to the 8 T cell receptor beta chains below, sequenced in a study of cytomegalovirus exposure and HLA in healthy donors. The study ran its PCR with 60 Vbeta and 13 Jbeta primers. The data were produced by immunoSEQ multiplex PCR, yet TCRdb's version contains in-frame clones alone and is incomplete. The profile shows some 130,000 clones, 65% to 80% of them singletons. Sequencing was carried out using PBMCs. These receptors were taken from a middle-aged woman in good health and CMV-seronegative.

A few counts support this clone. The chain employs TRBV2 and TRBJ1-2; 10 bases map to TRBD1. The CDR3 is 14 amino acids. J gave up 7 bases and V 9 bases, and 11 bases lay outside the gene matches. Germline assignment: CDR1 SNHLY and CDR2 FYNNEI. The CDR3, as DNA: TGTGCCAGTAACCGGGACAGGGGACTTTCTGGCTACACCTTC. It yields the protein CASNRDRGLSGYTF.

The chain recombines TRBV2 with TRBJ2-3; 8 nucleotides agree with TRBD2. The CDR3 runs to 15 residues. Germline loops: CDR1 SNHLY, CDR2 FYNNEI. V trimming: 6 bases; J trimming: 4 bases; junction bases outside the gene matches: 9. The CDR3 DNA sequence: TGTGCCAGCAGACAAGCGGGAGACCCCGCAGATACGCAGTATTTT. As protein: CASRQAGDPADTQYF.

V gene TRBV28 combines with J gene TRBJ2-7; 7 bases are shared with TRBD2. This CDR3 has 13 amino acids. CDR1 is MDHEN and CDR2 is SYDVKM in the germline V gene. V trimming: 8 bases; J trimming: 4 bases; junction bases outside the gene matches: 8. The CDR3 bases are TGTGCCAGCCGACGGCGGGAGATGTACGAGCAGTACTTC. Amino acids: CASRRREMYEQYF.

The gene calls are TRBV30 and TRBJ2-1, with D perhaps matching TRBD2 (5 bases). V gave up 0 bases and J gave up 4 bases, with 16 bases separating them. The CDR3 spans 16 residues. CDR1 and CDR2 from the germline V gene are GTSNPN and SVGIG (reference sequence). CDR3: CAWSVPLDSAYNEQFF. The CDR3 DNA sequence: TGTGCCTGGAGTGTACCCCTTGATAGCGCTTACAATGAGCAGTTCTTC.

V is TRBV28 and J is TRBJ1-4, with 8 bases aligning to TRBD1. The CDR3 length is 13 residues. Germline CDR1 reads MDHEN; CDR2 reads SYDVKM. V dropped 6 bases and J dropped 5; count of bases not matched to a gene: 2. This CDR3 is CASRQGANEKLFF. CDR3 in DNA: TGTGCCAGCAGGCAGGGGGCGAATGAAAAACTGTTTTTT. The complete variable domain, with remaining parts taken from reference TRBV28 and TRBJ1-4, reads DVKVTQSSRYLVKRTGEKVFLECVQDMDHENMFWYRQDPGLGLRLIYFSYDVKMKEKGDIPEGYSVSREKKERFSLILESASTNQTSMYLCASRQGANEKLFFGSGTQLSVL.

The V gene is TRBV5-6, the J gene TRBJ1-1; TRBD1 might be the D (6 bases). Germline CDR1 is SGHDT and CDR2 is YYEEEE. With 2 bases removed from V and 6 bases from J, the gap between germline ends came to 11 bases. The CDR3 spans 13 residues. This CDR3 is CASSFQGWAEAFF. CDR3 coding DNA: TGTGCCAGCAGCTTCCAGGGGTGGGCTGAAGCTTTCTTT.

The chain uses TRBV5-6 and TRBJ1-2; D gene unclear. Trimming shortened V by 4 bases and J by 0 bases, and 19 bases separated the two germline ends. CDR3 length: 17 residues. Germline V gene data show CDR1 as SGHDT and CDR2 as YYEEEE. CDR3: CASSRGVLGVANYGYTF. DNA of the CDR3: TGTGCCAGCAGCCGCGGCGTCCTGGGAGTGGCTAACTATGGCTACACCTTC.

This rearrangement joins TRBV27 to TRBJ2-1; a possible D gene is TRBD2 (6 bases). Trimming removed 5 bases from V and 5 bases from J, with 16 bases in between. Germline V gene sequence: CDR1 MNHEY, CDR2 SMNVEV (reference sequence). The CDR3 has 15 residues. CDR3 nucleotide sequence: TGTGCCAGCAGTCTCCTGTTGGGGGGAGACAATGAGCAGTTCTTC. It codes for CASSLLLGGDNEQFF.